This T cell receptor (beta chain) was captured in a study of graft-versus-host responses after intestinal transplantation. For the study at large: Isolated intestinal, liver-intestinal, or multivisceral transplants had been given to the recipients. All of the recipients had induction that used anti-thymocyte globulin, then tacrolimus and steroids for two to four years.

Findings of the study overall: GvH clones surfaced in recipient marrow, some emerging earlier in ileum or blood. GvH clone levels peaked in circulation, and this peak was associated with early post-transplant HvG declines.

A remark on this clone: What it binds is unknown.

The table came from immunoSEQ multiplex PCR; TCRdb's copy has only in-frame clones and leaves some out. The sample records about 93,000 clones, 90% to 95% being singletons. The source material was unstimulated CD8+ T cells sorted from spleen or lymph node cells, sampled before intestinal transplant. The source of this sequence is a human donor who received an intestinal transplant.

The CDR3 loop reads CASRSTSGGGYTQYF. The CDR3 bases are TGCGCCAGCAGGTCGACTAGCGGGGGGGGTTATACGCAGTATTTT. J is TRBJ2-3 and V is TRBV5-1, with 14 bases that match TRBD2. Germline V gene data show CDR1 as SGHRS and CDR2 as YFSETQ. The V and J ends lost 5 bases and 7 bases, in that order; junction bases with no gene match: 6. CDR3 length equals 15 residues.